This T cell receptor beta chain was obtained from a study of blood T cell repertoires in COVID-19. Trimming took 4 bases from V and 3 from J; bases not matched to a gene: 0. Germline V CDR1 and CDR2: MNHEY, SVGEGT. The CDR3 contains 12 residues. The repertoire was sequenced with immunoSEQ multiplex PCR; TCRdb's copy has only in-frame clones and lacks some. The data contain 150,000 to 200,000 clones, around four fifths of them seen just once; the ten biggest clones take up around 2.8%. The rearrangement joins TRBV6-2 or TRBV6-3 to TRBJ2-7; 7 nucleotides match TRBD2. The sample was peripheral blood. The clonotype comes from a woman aged 80 or over with active or convalescent COVID-19. The CDR3 here is CASSSSGYEQYF. CDR3 coding DNA: TGTGCCAGCAGTTCTAGCGGCTACGAGCAGTACTTC.